The following is a TCR beta chain sequence with its context. The germline gives CDR1 LNHDA, CDR2 SQIVND (reference sequence). V was clipped by 7 bases and J by 2 bases; unmatched bases: 3. The CDR3 length is 13 residues. The sample originates from a study of OX40 agonist ivuxolimab in advanced cancers. The overall study: Having had anti-PD-1, anti-PD-L1 or anti-CTLA-4 therapy before was allowed, and 40% to 45% had some.

Measured with immunoSEQ multiplex PCR; TCRdb has only the in-frame clones, and not every one. Among 70,000 or so clones listed, about 85% were seen once. The source material was CD4+ or CD8+ T cells sorted from blood, sampled in a trial of the OX40 agonist ivuxolimab. The origin of this receptor is an adult with an advanced solid tumor such as melanoma, head and neck, liver or kidney cancer. This chain links TRBV19 with TRBJ2-3; 7 bases are a match to TRBD2. In nucleotides, the CDR3 is TGTGCCAGTAAGCGGGGCCCCACAGATACGCAGTATTTT. It codes for CASKRGPTDTQYF.